A single sample is the source of the 5 T cell receptor beta chains below, sequenced in a study of beta chain features in type 1 diabetes. The study reverse transcribed the entire isolated RNA, so it sequenced expressed TCRB transcripts. The table came from immunoSEQ multiplex PCR; TCRdb's copy has only in-frame clones and leaves some out. Of approximately 470,000 clones in the sample, approximately 31% were seen once. Sample: naive CD4+ T cells from blood. The source of these receptors is a young man in good health.

This clone came up a few times. The chain has TRBV5-4 and TRBJ2-5; D might be TRBD2 (5 bases). CDR3 size: 15 residues. V was pared by 3 bases and J by 5 bases, with 17 bases between. The germline V gene has CDR1 SGHNT and CDR2 YYREEE (reference sequence). DNA for the CDR3: TGTGCCAGCAGCTCAGTGACATCGGGGATGGAGACCCAGTACTTC. As protein: CASSSVTSGMETQYF.

V usage is TRBV4-1 and J usage is TRBJ2-4; 10 positions agree with TRBD2. J gave up 11 bases and V 4 bases, and 11 bases lay outside the gene matches. The CDR3 totals 15 residues. Germline V lookup: CDR1 MGHRA, CDR2 YSYEKL. Here the CDR3 reads CASSRVPGLAGVQYF. In nucleotides, the CDR3 is TGCGCCAGCAGCCGAGTCCCGGGGCTAGCGGGGGTTCAGTACTTC.

This chain links TRBV30 with TRBJ1-5, with D hard to call. The V and J ends lost 3 bases and 7 bases respectively, with 13 bases between them. The germline CDR1 and CDR2 sequences are GTSNPN and SVGIG (reference sequence). The CDR3 is 13 residues long. As DNA, the CDR3 is TGTGCCTGGAGCGAGAGGGATGACCAGCCCCAGCATTTT. It is translated as CAWSERDDQPQHF.

The V gene is TRBV2, the J gene TRBJ1-1; D is undetermined. V dropped 2 bases and J dropped 3 bases, with 7 bases sitting between them. The CDR3 has 13 residues. From germline, CDR1 is SNHLY and CDR2 FYNNEI. CDR3 amino acids: CASSENSYTEAFF. CDR3 coding DNA: TGTGCCAGCAGTGAAAACAGCTACACTGAAGCTTTCTTT.

The J gene is TRBJ2-5, the V gene TRBV7-9; the D gene is possibly TRBD1 (7 bases). Deletions cut 7 bases from V and 1 base from J, with 13 bases between. The CDR3 consists of 14 residues. Germline CDR1 is SEHNR and CDR2 is FQNEAQ (reference sequence). This CDR3 reads CASIQGGSQETQYF. The CDR3 region has the DNA TGTGCCAGCATCCAGGGGGGCTCCCAAGAGACCCAGTACTTC.